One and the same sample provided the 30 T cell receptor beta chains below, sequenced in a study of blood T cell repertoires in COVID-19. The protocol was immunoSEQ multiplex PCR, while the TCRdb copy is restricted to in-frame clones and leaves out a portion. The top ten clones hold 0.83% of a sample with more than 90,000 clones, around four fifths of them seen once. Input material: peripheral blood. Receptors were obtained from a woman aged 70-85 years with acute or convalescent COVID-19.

CDR3 in amino acids: CSVDRDRGDNEQFF. The CDR3 coding sequence is TGCAGCGTTGACCGGGACAGGGGAGACAATGAGCAGTTCTTC. The chain combines TRBV29-1 with TRBJ2-1; TRBD1 matches 10 bases. CDR3 size: 14 residues. The germline V gene has CDR1 SQVTM and CDR2 ANQGSEA. V was pared by 3 bases and J by 5 bases, with 4 bases of the junction left unmatched.

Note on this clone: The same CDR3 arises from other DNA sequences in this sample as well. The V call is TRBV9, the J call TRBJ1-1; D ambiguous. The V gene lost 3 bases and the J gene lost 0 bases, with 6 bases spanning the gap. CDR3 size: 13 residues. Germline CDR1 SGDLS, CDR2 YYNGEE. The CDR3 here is CASSALLNTEAFF. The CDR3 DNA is TGTGCCAGCAGCGCCCTACTGAACACTGAAGCTTTCTTT. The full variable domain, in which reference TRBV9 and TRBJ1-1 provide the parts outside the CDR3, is DSGVTQTPKHLITATGQRVTLRCSPRSGDLSVYWYQQSLDQGLQFLIQYYNGEERAKGNILERFSAQQFPDLHSELNLSSLELGDSALYFCASSALLNTEAFFGQGTRLTVV.

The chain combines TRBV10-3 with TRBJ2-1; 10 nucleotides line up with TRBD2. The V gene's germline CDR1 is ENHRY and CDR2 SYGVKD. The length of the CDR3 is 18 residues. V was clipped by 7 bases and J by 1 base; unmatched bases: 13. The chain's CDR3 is CAITREGGAGGSYNEQFF. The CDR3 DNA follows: TGTGCCATCACCCGGGAGGGGGGAGCGGGAGGGTCCTACAATGAGCAGTTCTTC.

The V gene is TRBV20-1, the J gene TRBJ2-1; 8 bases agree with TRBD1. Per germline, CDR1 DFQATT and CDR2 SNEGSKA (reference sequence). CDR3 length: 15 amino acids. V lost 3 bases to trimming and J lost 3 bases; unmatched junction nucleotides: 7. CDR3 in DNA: TGCAGTGCTAGTCCGAGACAGGGGTTCTACAATGAGCAGTTCTTC. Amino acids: CSASPRQGFYNEQFF.

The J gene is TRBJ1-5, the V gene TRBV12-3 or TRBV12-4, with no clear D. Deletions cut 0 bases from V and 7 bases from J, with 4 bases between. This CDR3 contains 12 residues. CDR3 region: CASSLAQQPQHF. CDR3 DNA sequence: TGTGCCAGCAGTTTAGCGCAGCAGCCCCAGCATTTT.

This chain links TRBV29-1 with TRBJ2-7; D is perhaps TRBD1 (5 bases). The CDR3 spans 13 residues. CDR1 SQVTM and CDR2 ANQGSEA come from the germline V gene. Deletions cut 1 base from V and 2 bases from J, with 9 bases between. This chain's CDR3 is CSVEGARAYEQYF. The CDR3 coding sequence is TGCAGCGTTGAAGGGGCCAGGGCCTACGAGCAGTACTTC.

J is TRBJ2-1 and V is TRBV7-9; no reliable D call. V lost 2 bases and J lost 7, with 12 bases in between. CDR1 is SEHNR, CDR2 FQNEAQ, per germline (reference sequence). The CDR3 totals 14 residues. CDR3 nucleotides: TGTGCCAGCAGCTTATCGTTTTCCCTAAATGAGCAGTTCTTC. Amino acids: CASSLSFSLNEQFF.

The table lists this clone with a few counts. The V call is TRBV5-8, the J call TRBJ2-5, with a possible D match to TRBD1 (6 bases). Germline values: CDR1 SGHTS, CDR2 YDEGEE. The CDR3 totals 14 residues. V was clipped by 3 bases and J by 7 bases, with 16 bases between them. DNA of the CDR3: TGTGCCAGCAGCTCAAGGACAGCCGGTGGGACCCAGTACTTC. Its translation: CASSSRTAGGTQYF.

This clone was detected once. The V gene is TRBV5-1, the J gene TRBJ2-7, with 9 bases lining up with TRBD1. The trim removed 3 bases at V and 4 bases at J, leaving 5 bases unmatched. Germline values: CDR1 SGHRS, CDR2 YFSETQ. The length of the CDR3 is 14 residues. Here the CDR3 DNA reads TGCGCCAGCAGCTCCTCTGGACAGGGGTACGAGCAGTACTTC. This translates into CASSSSGQGYEQYF.

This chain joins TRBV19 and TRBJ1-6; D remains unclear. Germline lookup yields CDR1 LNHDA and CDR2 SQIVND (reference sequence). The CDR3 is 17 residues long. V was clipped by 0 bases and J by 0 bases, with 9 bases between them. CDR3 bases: TGTGCCAGTAGTATAGATCTTGGCAGCTCCTATAATTCACCCCTCCACTTT. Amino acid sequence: CASSIDLGSSYNSPLHF.

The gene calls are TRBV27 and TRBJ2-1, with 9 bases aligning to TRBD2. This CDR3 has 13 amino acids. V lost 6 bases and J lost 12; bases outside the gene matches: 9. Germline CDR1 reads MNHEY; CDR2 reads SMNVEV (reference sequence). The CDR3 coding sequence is TGTGCCAGCAGGGACCCCCCAGCGGGAGGGCAGTTCTTC. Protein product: CASRDPPAGGQFF.

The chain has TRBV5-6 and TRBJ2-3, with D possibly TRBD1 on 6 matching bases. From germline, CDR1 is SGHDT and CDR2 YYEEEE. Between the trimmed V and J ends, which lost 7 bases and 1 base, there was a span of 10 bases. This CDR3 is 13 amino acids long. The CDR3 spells CASSTGRTDTQYF. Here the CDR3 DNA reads TGTGCCAGCTCGACAGGTCGCACAGATACGCAGTATTTT.

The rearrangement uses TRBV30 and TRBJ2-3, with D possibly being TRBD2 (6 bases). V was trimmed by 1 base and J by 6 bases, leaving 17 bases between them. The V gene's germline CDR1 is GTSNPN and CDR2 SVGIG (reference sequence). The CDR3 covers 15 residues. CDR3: CAWSGTTRTGDTQYF. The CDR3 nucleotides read TGTGCCTGGAGTGGGACGACTAGGACGGGGGATACGCAGTATTTT.

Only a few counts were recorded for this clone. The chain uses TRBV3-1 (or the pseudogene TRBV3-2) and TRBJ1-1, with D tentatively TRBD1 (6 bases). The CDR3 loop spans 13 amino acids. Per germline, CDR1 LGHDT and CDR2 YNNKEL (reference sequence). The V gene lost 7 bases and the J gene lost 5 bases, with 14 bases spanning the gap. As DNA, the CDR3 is TGTGCCAGCAACTCAGGGGCATGGACTGAAGCTTTCTTT. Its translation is CASNSGAWTEAFF.

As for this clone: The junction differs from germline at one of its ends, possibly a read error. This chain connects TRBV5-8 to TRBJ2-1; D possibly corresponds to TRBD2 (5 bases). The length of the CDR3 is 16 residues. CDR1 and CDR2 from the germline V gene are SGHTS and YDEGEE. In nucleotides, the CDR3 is TGTGCCAGCAGCCCCTTGACTAACCCCAACTACGATGAGCAGTTCTTC. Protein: CASSPLTNPNYDEQFF. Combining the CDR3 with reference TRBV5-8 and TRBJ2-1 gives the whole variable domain EAGVTQSPTHLIKTRGQQATLRCSPISGHTSVYWYQQALGLGLQFLLWYDEGEERNRGNFPPRFSGRQFPNYSSELNVNALELEDSALYLCASSPLTNPNYDEQFFGPGTRLTVL.

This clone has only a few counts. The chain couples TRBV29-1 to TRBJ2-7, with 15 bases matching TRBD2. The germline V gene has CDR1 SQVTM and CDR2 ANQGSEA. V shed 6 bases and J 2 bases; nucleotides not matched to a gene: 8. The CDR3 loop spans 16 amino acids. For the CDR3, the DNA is TGCAGCGTCGCCGGACTAGCGGGAGGGCCACCCTACGAGCAGTACTTC. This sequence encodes CSVAGLAGGPPYEQYF.

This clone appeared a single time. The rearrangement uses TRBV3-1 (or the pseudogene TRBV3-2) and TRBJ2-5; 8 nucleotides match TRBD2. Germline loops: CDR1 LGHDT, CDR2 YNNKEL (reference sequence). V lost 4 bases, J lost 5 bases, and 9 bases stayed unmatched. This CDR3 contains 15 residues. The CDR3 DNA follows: TGTGCCAGCAGCCGTCCGAGCGGGAGTGGCGAGACCCAGTACTTC. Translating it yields CASSRPSGSGETQYF.

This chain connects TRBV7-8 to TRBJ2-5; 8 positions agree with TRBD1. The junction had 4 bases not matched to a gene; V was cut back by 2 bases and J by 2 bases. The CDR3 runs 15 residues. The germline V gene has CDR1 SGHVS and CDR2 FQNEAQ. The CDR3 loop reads CASSLNYRGQETQYF. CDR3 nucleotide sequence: TGTGCCAGCAGCTTAAATTACAGGGGGCAAGAGACCCAGTACTTC.

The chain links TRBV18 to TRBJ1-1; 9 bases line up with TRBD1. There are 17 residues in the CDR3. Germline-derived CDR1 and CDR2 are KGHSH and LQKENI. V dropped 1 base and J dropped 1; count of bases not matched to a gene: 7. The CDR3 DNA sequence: TGTGCCAGCTCACCACTGACCCCGGGACAGGGGAACACTGAAGCTTTCTTT. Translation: CASSPLTPGQGNTEAFF.

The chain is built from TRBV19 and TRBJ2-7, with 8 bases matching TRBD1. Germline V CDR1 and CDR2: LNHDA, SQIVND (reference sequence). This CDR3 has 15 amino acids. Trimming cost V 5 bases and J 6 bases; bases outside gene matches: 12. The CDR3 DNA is TGTGCCAGTAGTCTGTCAGGACAGGGTGGCTTCGAGCAGTACTTC. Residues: CASSLSGQGGFEQYF.

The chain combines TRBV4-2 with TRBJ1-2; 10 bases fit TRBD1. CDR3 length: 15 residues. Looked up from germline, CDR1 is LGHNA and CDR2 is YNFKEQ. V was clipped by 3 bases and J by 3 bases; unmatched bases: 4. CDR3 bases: TGTGCCAGCAGCCATCGACAGGGGGCGGACTATGGCTACACCTTC. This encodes CASSHRQGADYGYTF.

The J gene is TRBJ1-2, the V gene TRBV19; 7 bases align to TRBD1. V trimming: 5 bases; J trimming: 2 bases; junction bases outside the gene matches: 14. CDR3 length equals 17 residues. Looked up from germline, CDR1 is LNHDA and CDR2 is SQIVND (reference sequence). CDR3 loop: CASSLQGGNPHNYGYTF. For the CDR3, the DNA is TGTGCCAGTAGTCTCCAGGGGGGTAATCCTCACAACTATGGCTACACCTTC.

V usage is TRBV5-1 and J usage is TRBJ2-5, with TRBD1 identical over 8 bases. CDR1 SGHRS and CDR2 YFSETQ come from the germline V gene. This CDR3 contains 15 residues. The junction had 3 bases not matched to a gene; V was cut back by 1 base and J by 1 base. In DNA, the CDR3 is TGCGCCAGCAGCTTGAATACAGGGGGCCAAGAGACCCAGTACTTC. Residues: CASSLNTGGQETQYF.

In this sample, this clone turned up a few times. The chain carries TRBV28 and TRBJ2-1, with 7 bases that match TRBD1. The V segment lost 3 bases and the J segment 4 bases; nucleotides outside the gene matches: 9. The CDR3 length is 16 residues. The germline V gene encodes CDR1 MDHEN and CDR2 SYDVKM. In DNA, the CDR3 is TGTGCCAGCAGTTTGCTCGACAGGGTGGCTTACAATGAGCAGTTCTTC. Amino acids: CASSLLDRVAYNEQFF.

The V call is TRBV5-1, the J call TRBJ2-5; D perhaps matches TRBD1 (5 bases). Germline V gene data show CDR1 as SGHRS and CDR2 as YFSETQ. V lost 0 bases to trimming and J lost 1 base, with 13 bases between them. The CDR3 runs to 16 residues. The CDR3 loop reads CASSLVARVRQETQYF. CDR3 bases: TGCGCCAGCAGCTTGGTGGCCAGGGTACGCCAAGAGACCCAGTACTTC.

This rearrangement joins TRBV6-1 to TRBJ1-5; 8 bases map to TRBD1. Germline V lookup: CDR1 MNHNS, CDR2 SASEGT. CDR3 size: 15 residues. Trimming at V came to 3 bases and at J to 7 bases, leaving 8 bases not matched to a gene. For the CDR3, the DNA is TGTGCCAGCAGTGACGGAGCAGGGGGCAGCCAGCCCCAGCATTTT. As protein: CASSDGAGGSQPQHF.

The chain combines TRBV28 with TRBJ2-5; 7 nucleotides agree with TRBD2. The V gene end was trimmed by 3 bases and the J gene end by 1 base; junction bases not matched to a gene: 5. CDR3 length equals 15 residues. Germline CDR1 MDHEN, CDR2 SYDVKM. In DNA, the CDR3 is TGTGCCAGCAGTTTTGTAGCGGGTCCCCAAGAGACCCAGTACTTC. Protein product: CASSFVAGPQETQYF.

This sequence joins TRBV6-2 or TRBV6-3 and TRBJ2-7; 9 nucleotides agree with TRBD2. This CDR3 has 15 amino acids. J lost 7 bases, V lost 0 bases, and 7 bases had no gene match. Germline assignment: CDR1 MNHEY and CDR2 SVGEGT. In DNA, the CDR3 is TGTGCCAGCAGTTACTCCGGGACTAGCAGGCGGGAGCAGTACTTC. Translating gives CASSYSGTSRREQYF.

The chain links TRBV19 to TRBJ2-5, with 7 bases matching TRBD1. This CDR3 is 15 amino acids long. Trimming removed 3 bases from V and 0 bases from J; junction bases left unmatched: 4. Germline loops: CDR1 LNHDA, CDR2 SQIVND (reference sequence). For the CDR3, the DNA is TGTGCCAGTAGTATGGGCAGGGGGTACCAAGAGACCCAGTACTTC. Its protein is CASSMGRGYQETQYF.

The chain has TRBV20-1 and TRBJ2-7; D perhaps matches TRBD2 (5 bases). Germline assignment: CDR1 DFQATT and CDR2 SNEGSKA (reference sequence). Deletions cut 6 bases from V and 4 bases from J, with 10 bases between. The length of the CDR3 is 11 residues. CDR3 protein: CSAARDYEQYF. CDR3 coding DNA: TGCAGTGCAGCTCGGGATTACGAGCAGTACTTC.